This is a list of T cell receptor beta chains from one sample in a study of blood T cell repertoires in COVID-19. Using immunoSEQ multiplex PCR, the repertoire was profiled, and TCRdb retains in-frame clones only, with some absent. The sample holds about 200,000 clones; approximately 82% are singletons and the top ten take approximately 4.7%. The specimen was PBMCs or T cells enriched from blood (not recorded which). All receptors come from a woman aged 60-75 years with acute COVID-19. The CDR3 runs from the conserved cysteine through the conserved F or W. D genes are given only for firm matches. The size field is filled for only some rows; it gives once, few, many or a size class.

J | size | D | V | DNA | CDR3
TRBJ2-1 | - | TRBD2 | TRBV5-4 | TGTGCCAGCAGCTTGGGGTCAGCGGGAGGAATGAATGAGCAGTTCTTC | CASSLGSAGGMNEQFF
TRBJ1-5 | - | - | TRBV6-2/TRBV6-3 | TGTGCCAGCAGTTACCTACTAGATCAGCCCCAGCATTTT | CASSYLLDQPQHF
TRBJ1-6 | - | - | TRBV4-1 | TGCGCCAGCAGCTACGACAGGAGAAATTCACCCCTCCACTTT | CASSYDRRNSPLHF
TRBJ1-4 | - | - | TRBV14 | TGTGCCAGCAGCCAACGTGCGGGGGCAACTAATGAAAAACTGTTTTTT | CASSQRAGATNEKLFF
TRBJ2-2 | once | - | TRBV6-6 | TGTACCAGCAGTCCCGAGGGGGGGAAGGCCGGGGAGCTGTTTTTT | CTSSPEGGKAGELFF
TRBJ2-7 | - | - | TRBV5-1 | TGCGCCAGCACGGATTCAGGATACGAGCAGTACTTC | CASTDSGYEQYF
TRBJ2-2 | - | - | TRBV6-5 | TGTGCCACCGCCCGGGATGGGAACACCGGGGAGCTGTTTTTT | CATARDGNTGELFF
TRBJ2-3 | once | TRBD2 | TRBV9 | TGTGCCAGCAGCGAGATGACTAGCGGGGGGTCAGATACGCAGTATTTT | CASSEMTSGGSDTQYF
TRBJ1-1 | - | TRBD1 | TRBV6-5 | TGTGCCAGCAGAACAGGGGGCGCGGGGAACACTGAAGCTTTCTTT | CASRTGGAGNTEAFF
TRBJ1-4 | - | - | TRBV6-5 | TGTGCCAGCAGTTCCCTGGGGCCTTATGAAAAACTGTTTTTT | CASSSLGPYEKLFF
TRBJ2-7 | - | - | TRBV10-3 | TGTGCCATCAGTGATAAGGGCGGGTTGTCCTACGAGCAGTACTTC | CAISDKGGLSYEQYF
TRBJ2-7 | - | - | TRBV5-8 | TGTGCCAGCAGCTTCCTCTACGAGCAGTACTTC | CASSFLYEQYF
TRBJ2-2 | - | - | TRBV6-5 | TGTGCCAGCAGTTCAGGGGACACCGGGGAGCTGTTTTTT | CASSSGDTGELFF
TRBJ1-2 | - | - | TRBV5-4 | TGTGCCAGCAGCTTGGATCTCCGGGAGATAGATGGCTACACCTTC | CASSLDLREIDGYTF
TRBJ1-1 | few | - | TRBV29-1 | TGCAGCGTCCCTAAGGACTCAAAAGCTTTCTTT | CSVPKDSKAFF
TRBJ1-4 | - | TRBD1 | TRBV30 | TGTGCCTGGAGTCGCCAGGGGGCAGAAAAACTGTTTTTT | CAWSRQGAEKLFF
TRBJ1-4 | - | - | TRBV5-1 | TGCGCCAGCAGCTTAACAGCCTCAACTAATGAAAAACTGTTTTTT | CASSLTASTNEKLFF
TRBJ2-2 | - | - | TRBV4-3 | TGCGCCAGCAGCCAAGACATTACCGGGGAGCTGTTTTTT | CASSQDITGELFF
TRBJ1-1 | - | - | TRBV28 | TGTGCCAGCAGGAAAGCAGGGGTGGTCACTGAAGCTTTCTTT | CASRKAGVVTEAFF
TRBJ1-2 | - | TRBD1 | TRBV15 | TGTGCCACCAGCAGAGAGTTTCCCGGGACAGTTTATAACTATGGCTACACCTTC | CATSREFPGTVYNYGYTF
TRBJ1-3 | once | - | TRBV6-1 | TGTGCCAGCAGTGAGGGAGTTTCGGGAAACACCATATATTTT | CASSEGVSGNTIYF
TRBJ2-5 | once | - | TRBV7-2 | TGTGCCAGCAGCTTAGGTTGGGGGGGCCTGGAGACCCAGTACTTC | CASSLGWGGLETQYF